The entry below gives a single T cell receptor (beta chain) sequence along with its context. Antigen unknown. Donors were systemically healthy Caucasian individuals from Russia aged roughly 6 to 95 years. Roughly 9.8 milliliters of peripheral blood were drawn from each donor. This record belongs to a study of blood T cells in healthy people across ages. Trimming cost V 3 bases and J 1 base, with 12 bases left between them. CDR1 and CDR2 (germline): DFQATT, SNEGSKA (reference sequence). The CDR3 loop spans 14 amino acids. Study results and limitations: A roughly linear fall in TCR beta diversity per million T cells was seen with increasing age.

Together with a sample-barcoded 5' primer, a J-beta primer mix was included in a second PCR lasting roughly 6 to 12 cycles. CDR3-containing paired-end reads numbered at least 3 million in each sample. TCRdb called the 5' RACE reads again in MiXCR, with one record for every CDR3 protein. The sample consists of 1.5 million to 2 million distinct CDR3 sequences, around half of them appearing once. Sequences were obtained from blood. This clonotype was obtained from a woman aged 35 to 49 in good health. The rearrangement joins TRBV20-1 to TRBJ2-5; unclear D gene. The CDR3 sequence: CSARGLGVQETQYF. CDR3 DNA sequence: TGCAGTGCTAGGGGCTTGGGTGTCCAAGAGACCCAGTACTTC.